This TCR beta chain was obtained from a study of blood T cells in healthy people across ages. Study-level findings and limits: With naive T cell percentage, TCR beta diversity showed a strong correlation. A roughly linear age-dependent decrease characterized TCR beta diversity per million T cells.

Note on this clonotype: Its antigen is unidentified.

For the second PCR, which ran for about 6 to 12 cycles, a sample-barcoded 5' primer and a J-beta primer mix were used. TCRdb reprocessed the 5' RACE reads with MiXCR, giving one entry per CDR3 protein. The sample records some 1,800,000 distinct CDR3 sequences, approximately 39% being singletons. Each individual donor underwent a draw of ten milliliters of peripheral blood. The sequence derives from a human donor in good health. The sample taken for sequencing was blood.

The CDR3 is CSALGLAGTDTQYF. The CDR3 DNA sequence: TGCAGTGCTTTGGGACTAGCGGGGACAGATACGCAGTATTTT. The chain combines TRBV20-1 with TRBJ2-3; 13 positions agree with TRBD2. The germline gives CDR1 DFQATT, CDR2 SNEGSKA (reference sequence). The CDR3 is 14 residues long. Trimming removed 5 bases from V and 3 bases from J; junction bases left unmatched: 2.